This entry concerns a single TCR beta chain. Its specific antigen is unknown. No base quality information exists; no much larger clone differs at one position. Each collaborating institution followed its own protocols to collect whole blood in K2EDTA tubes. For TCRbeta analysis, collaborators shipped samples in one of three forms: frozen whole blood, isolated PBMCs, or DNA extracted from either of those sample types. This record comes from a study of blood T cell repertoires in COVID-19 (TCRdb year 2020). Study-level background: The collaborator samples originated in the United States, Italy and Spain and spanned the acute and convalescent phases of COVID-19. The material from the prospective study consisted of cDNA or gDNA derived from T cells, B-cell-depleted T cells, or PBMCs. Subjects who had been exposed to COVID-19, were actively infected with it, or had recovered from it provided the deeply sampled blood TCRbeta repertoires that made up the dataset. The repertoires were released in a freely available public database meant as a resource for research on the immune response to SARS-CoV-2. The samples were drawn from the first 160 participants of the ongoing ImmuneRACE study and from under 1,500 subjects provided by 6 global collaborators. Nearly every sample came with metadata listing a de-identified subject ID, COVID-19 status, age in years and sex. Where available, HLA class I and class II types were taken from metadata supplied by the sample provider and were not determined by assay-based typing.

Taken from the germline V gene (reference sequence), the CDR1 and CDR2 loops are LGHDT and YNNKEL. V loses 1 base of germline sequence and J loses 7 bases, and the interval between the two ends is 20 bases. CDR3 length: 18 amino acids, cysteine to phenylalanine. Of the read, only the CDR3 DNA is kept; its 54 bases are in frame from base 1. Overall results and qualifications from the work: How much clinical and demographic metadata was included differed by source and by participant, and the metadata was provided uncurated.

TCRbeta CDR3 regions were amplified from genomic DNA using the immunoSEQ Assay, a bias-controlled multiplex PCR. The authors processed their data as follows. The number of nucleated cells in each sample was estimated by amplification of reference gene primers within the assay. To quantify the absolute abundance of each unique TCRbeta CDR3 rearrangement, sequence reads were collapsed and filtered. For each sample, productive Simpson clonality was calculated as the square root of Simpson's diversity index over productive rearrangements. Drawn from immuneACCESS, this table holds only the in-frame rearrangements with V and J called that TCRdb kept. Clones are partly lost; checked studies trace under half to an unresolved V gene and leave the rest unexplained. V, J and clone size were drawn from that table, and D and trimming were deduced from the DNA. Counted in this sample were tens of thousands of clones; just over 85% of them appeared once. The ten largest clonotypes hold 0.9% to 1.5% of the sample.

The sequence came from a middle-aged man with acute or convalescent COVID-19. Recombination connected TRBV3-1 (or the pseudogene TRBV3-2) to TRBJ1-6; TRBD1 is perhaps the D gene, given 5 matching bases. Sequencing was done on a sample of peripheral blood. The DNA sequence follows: TGTGCCAGCAGCCAAGGGGTGCCGGGGGGAGTGGAGAATTCACCCCTCCACTTT. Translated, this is CASSQGVPGGVENSPLHF.